This T cell receptor (beta chain) was documented in a study of T cells in Graves' hyperthyroidism and ophthalmopathy. Background on the study: Blood was drawn when the patient was first diagnosed and still untreated.

Of note for this clonotype: Its antigen is currently unknown.

Study-level findings and limits: A model using 13 V-J features told ophthalmopathy apart from stable hyperthyroidism.

Clinical Activity Scores of at least 3, NOSPECS grades of at least 4 and durations under 3 months characterized ophthalmopathy patients. Orbital computed tomography and thyroid ultrasound, together with serum TRAb and thyroxine and clinical symptoms, were used for diagnoses. Amplified TCR beta CDR3 regions derived from RNA transcripts. HTBI primers were employed in a first-round RT-PCR of the TCR CDR3. TCRdb independently ran MiXCR on the multiplex PCR reads; one entry per CDR3 protein. Found here are over 500,000 distinct CDR3 sequences, approximately 17% of them singletons; the top ten hold under 20%. The germline gives CDR1 KGHSY, CDR2 FQNENV. The ends were cut back, 3 bases at V and 5 bases at J, with 8 bases in the middle. This CDR3 spans 13 amino acids.

This TCR was sampled from a woman aged 18-29 years with Graves' ophthalmopathy. The gene calls are TRBV16 and TRBJ2-4; D ambiguous. Material: blood. The DNA for the CDR3 is TGTGCCAGCAGCCAGGCCACGCAAAACATTCAGTACTTC. Amino acids: CASSQATQNIQYF.